The clone carrying this T cell receptor beta chain was counted a single time. This record comes from a study of blood T cell repertoires in COVID-19. The assay was immunoSEQ multiplex PCR, and TCRdb's table has in-frame clones only and misses some. The sample consists of 350,000 to 500,000 clones, 70% to 90% of them appearing once. In terms of age and location, participants ranged from roughly 18 to 90 years and lived in about 25 US areas. Participants in the exposed group had met a COVID-19 case in the 2 weeks before joining the study. The clonotype was recovered from a woman between 18 and 29 years old who had been exposed to COVID-19. The specimen sequenced was PBMCs or T cells enriched from blood (not recorded which).

The CDR3: CASSRQGAGYNEQFF. The CDR3 DNA reads as TGTGCCAGCAGCCGACAGGGGGCGGGCTACAATGAGCAGTTCTTC. The chain is built from TRBV7-3 and TRBJ2-1, with TRBD1 matching 10 bases. The CDR3 spans 15 residues. J gave up 3 bases and V 5 bases, and 4 bases lay outside the gene matches. Germline V gene data show CDR1 as SGHTA and CDR2 as FQGTGA.